Below are 10 T cell receptor beta chains sequenced from a single sample in a study of beta chain features in type 1 diabetes (dated by TCRdb to 2016 to 2019). These TCRs are of unknown antigen specificity. The library was obtained by the immunoSEQ multiplex PCR assay. All of the isolated RNA was reverse transcribed with the High Capacity cDNA Reverse Transcription Kit, so expressed TCRB transcripts were sequenced. The clones in this table, taken by TCRdb from immuneACCESS, are in-frame only. Not every clone is retained; where verified, under half of the shortfall comes from an unresolved V gene, and the cause of the rest is unknown. The sample yields under 350,000 clones; approximately 14% were counted once. The ten biggest clones cover 0.017% of the sample. Points the paper makes about the study in general: In all four CD4+ subsets, TCRB CDR3 length was moderately but significantly shorter in type 1 diabetes patients.

The sample consisted of naive CD4+ T cells from blood. In light of the paper, this sample's cell subset or site label describes: true naive CD4+ T cells. All receptors come from a man between 25 and 39 years old with type 1 diabetes.

This clone has more than one count but fewer than ten. The sample has other DNA sequences that encode this CDR3 too. CDR3 in amino acids: CASSRTSGTDTQYF. The CDR3, as DNA: TGTGCCAGCTCACGGACTAGCGGCACAGATACGCAGTATTTT. The gene calls are TRBV18 and TRBJ2-3; 9 nucleotides match TRBD2. Per germline, CDR1 KGHSH and CDR2 LQKENI. V was clipped by 4 bases and J by 1 base; unmatched bases: 0. CDR3 size: 14 residues. The full variable domain, in which reference TRBV18 and TRBJ2-3 provide the parts outside the CDR3, is NAGVMQNPRHLVRRRGQEARLRCSPMKGHSHVYWYRQLPEEGLKFMVYLQKENIIDESGMPKERFSAEFPKEGPSILRIQQVVRGDSAAYFCASSRTSGTDTQYFGPGTRLTVL.

This clone was seen a handful of times. The sample holds other DNA sequences that translate to the same CDR3. This chain links TRBV5-1 with TRBJ2-1; TRBD2 matches at 9 bases. Germline V gene lookup returns CDR1 SGHRS and CDR2 YFSETQ. The CDR3 runs 15 residues. Trimming took 0 bases from V and 5 from J; bases not matched to a gene: 3. CDR3 in DNA: TGCGCCAGCAGCTTGGTTGCGGGGGGGGACAATGAGCAGTTCTTC. This codes for CASSLVAGGDNEQFF.

The rearrangement links TRBV9 to TRBJ2-7, with 7 bases aligning to TRBD1. The V gene's germline CDR1 is SGDLS and CDR2 YYNGEE. The CDR3 loop spans 14 amino acids. V lost 4 bases to trimming and J lost 4 bases; unmatched junction nucleotides: 8. The CDR3 loop is CASSQHGTEYEQYF. The CDR3, as DNA: TGTGCCAGCAGCCAACATGGGACAGAGTACGAGCAGTACTTC.

The V and J genes are TRBV29-1 and TRBJ1-1; 9 bases fit TRBD1. Germline trimming cut 6 bases from V and 0 bases from J; bases unmatched to any gene: 8. The CDR3 has 15 amino acids. The germline V gene has CDR1 SQVTM and CDR2 ANQGSEA. CDR3 nucleotide sequence: TGCAGCGTCACAGGGGGCCGAAGCCTGAACACTGAAGCTTTCTTT. Its protein is CSVTGGRSLNTEAFF.

V gene TRBV29-1 combines with J gene TRBJ1-2; 7 bases map to TRBD1. The CDR3 is 14 amino acids. Per germline, CDR1 SQVTM and CDR2 ANQGSEA. Trimming removed 3 bases from V and 4 bases from J; junction bases left unmatched: 8. The CDR3 DNA follows: TGCAGCGTTGAGGAAGGGGGCTTAGGCTATGGCTACACCTTC. This encodes CSVEEGGLGYGYTF.

V is TRBV15 and J is TRBJ2-7; D remains unclear. The V gene's germline CDR1 is LNHNV and CDR2 YYDKDF (reference sequence). Trimming took off 0 bases at V and 0 bases at J, with 6 bases between the two ends. There are 14 residues in the CDR3. Here the CDR3 reads CATSREAPSYEQYF. CDR3 bases: TGTGCCACCAGCAGAGAAGCTCCCTCCTACGAGCAGTACTTC.

There are a few counts of this clone. The chain joins TRBV9 to TRBJ1-1; TRBD1 aligns across 8 bases. The germline V gene has CDR1 SGDLS and CDR2 YYNGEE. The V and J ends lost 1 base and 10 bases, in that order; junction bases with no gene match: 9. This CDR3 spans 14 amino acids. Written as DNA, the CDR3 is TGTGCCAGCAGCGTAAATCAGGGGGCCGGAGGAGCTTTCTTT. Translation: CASSVNQGAGGAFF. Complete variable domain (other parts from reference TRBV9 and TRBJ1-1): DSGVTQTPKHLITATGQRVTLRCSPRSGDLSVYWYQQSLDQGLQFLIQYYNGEERAKGNILERFSAQQFPDLHSELNLSSLELGDSALYFCASSVNQGAGGAFFGQGTRLTVV.

The rearrangement uses TRBV28 and TRBJ1-5, with D perhaps TRBD1 (5 bases). The germline V gene encodes CDR1 MDHEN and CDR2 SYDVKM. V was cut by 8 bases and J by 11 bases, with 16 bases left in between. The CDR3 contains 12 residues. The CDR3 nucleotides read TGTGCCAGCGAGAGAGATCGACAGTCCCAGCATTTT. Translated, it gives CASERDRQSQHF.

V gene TRBV11-1 combines with J gene TRBJ2-5, with D possibly matching TRBD1 (6 bases). V was cut by 6 bases and J by 2 bases, with 10 bases left in between. The CDR3 has 13 residues. Germline V CDR1 and CDR2: SGHAT, FQDESV (reference sequence). The CDR3 here is CASRPQGQETQYF. The CDR3 nucleotides read TGTGCCAGCAGACCTCAGGGGCAAGAGACCCAGTACTTC.

This clone turned up a few times. The J gene is TRBJ2-1, the V gene TRBV2, with 14 nucleotides matching TRBD2. V dropped 6 bases and J dropped 0; count of bases not matched to a gene: 7. This CDR3 contains 18 residues. In germline, CDR1 is SNHLY, CDR2 FYNNEI. CDR3 protein: CASRPGLAGGNSYNEQFF. In DNA, the CDR3 is TGTGCCAGCAGACCTGGACTAGCGGGAGGCAACTCCTACAATGAGCAGTTCTTC. The whole variable domain, remainder taken from reference TRBV2 and TRBJ2-1, is EPEVTQTPSHQVTQMGQEVILRCVPISNHLYFYWYRQILGQKVEFLVSFYNNEISEKSEIFDDQFSVERPDGSNFTLKIRSTKLEDSAMYFCASRPGLAGGNSYNEQFFGPGTRLTVL.